The clone carrying this T cell receptor beta chain was recorded at least ten times. The antigen is not known. The CDR3 consists of 15 residues. Looked up from germline, CDR1 is MNHNS and CDR2 is SASEGT. The ends were cut back, 7 bases at V and 9 bases at J, with 22 bases in the middle. The data originate from a study of metastatic and nonmetastatic thyroid tumors. Study-wide background: Repertoire data that came from the blood and tumor or nodule tissue of malignant and benign thyroid patients were compared. General study results and limits: Reportedly, malignant thyroid tumors had significantly higher TCR beta diversity than benign nodules, in blood and tumor.

Ahead of thyroid surgery, no patient had received treatment of any kind. In the authors' methods: A classifier for distant metastasis in papillary thyroid cancer was constructed using CDR3 differences observed across clinicopathological groups. Using MiXCR, TCRdb re-called clones from the PCR reads. The V and J calls shown here were made by TCRdb, not taken from the authors' results. The repertoire holds about 37,000 clones, with around 27% as singletons. The rearrangement links TRBV6-1 to TRBJ2-1, with D tentatively TRBD2 (6 bases). The receptor comes from a male donor with papillary thyroid cancer or a benign thyroid nodule (not recorded which). Some clones in this sample may be carry-over from other donors' samples. Source material: blood. The CDR3: CASTLWDSGQGEQFF. As DNA, the CDR3 is TGTGCCAGCACCTTATGGGACTCCGGACAAGGTGAGCAGTTCTTC.